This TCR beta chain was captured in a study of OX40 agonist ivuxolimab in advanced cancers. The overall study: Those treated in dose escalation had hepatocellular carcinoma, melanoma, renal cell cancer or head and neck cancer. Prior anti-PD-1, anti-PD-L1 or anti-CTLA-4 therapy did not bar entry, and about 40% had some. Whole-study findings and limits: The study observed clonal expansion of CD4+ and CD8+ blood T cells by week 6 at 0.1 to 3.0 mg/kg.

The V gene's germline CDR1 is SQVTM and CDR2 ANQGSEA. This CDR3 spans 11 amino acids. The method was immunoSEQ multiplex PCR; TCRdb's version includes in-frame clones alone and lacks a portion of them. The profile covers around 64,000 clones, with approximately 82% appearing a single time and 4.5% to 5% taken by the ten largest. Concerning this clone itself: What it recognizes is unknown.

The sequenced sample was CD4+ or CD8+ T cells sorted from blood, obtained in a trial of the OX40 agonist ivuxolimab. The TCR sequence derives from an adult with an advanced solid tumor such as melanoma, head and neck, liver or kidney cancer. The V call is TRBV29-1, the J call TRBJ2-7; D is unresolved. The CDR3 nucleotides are TGCATCCCGAGAGTAGCCTACGAGCAGTACTTC. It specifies CIPRVAYEQYF.